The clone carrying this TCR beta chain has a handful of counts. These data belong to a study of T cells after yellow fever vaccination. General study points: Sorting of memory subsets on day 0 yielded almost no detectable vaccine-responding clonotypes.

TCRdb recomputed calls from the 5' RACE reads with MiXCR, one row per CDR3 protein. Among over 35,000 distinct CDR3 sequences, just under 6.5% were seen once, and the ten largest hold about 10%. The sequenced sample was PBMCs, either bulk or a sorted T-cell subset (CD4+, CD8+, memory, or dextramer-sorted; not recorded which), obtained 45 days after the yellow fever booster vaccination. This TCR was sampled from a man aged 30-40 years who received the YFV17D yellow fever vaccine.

For the CDR3, the DNA is TGCAGTGCTAGAGTTATACAGGGGGCGCAGGCCGCTTTCTTT. Protein sequence: CSARVIQGAQAAFF. The chain employs TRBV20-1 and TRBJ1-1, with 9 bases that match TRBD1. CDR3 length: 14 residues. V trimming: 1 base; J trimming: 11 bases; junction bases outside the gene matches: 11. Germline V gene lookup returns CDR1 DFQATT and CDR2 SNEGSKA (reference sequence).